This T cell receptor (beta chain) was profiled in a study of Ad26.COV2.S vaccination and SARS-CoV-2 variants. Study overall: Ad26.COV2.S shots went into the muscle once or twice, 56 days apart.

A remark on this clone: Its target is not known.

Findings and limits, study-wide: Comparability of non-spike TCR breadth was observed across vaccine and placebo recipients. After vaccination, substantial breadth of spike-specific CD8+ and CD4+ responses was reported.

TCRdb's table, derived via immunoSEQ multiplex PCR, lists solely in-frame clones and lacks some. The repertoire holds roughly 680,000 clones, 89% seen once, with 1.5% in the top ten. As for treatment: about 20 received Ad26.COV2.S at low or high dose, single or two shots; five or six received placebo; per-sample allocation not given. The study sampled participants on day 63 after the first vaccine or placebo injection. An 18-55-year-old adult in Boston served as donor. The material was peripheral blood, obtained in a trial of Ad26.COV2.S vaccine versus placebo. The clonotype originates from a person aged 18 to 59 who received the Ad26.COV2.S COVID-19 vaccine or a placebo.

The DNA for the CDR3 is TGTGCCAGCAGCTTAGGATTAGGCATGAACACTGAAGCTTTCTTT. Its translation: CASSLGLGMNTEAFF. The V and J genes are TRBV13 and TRBJ1-1; no clear D gene. In germline, CDR1 is PRHDT, CDR2 FYEKMQ (reference sequence). CDR3 size: 15 residues. The germline V and J ends were trimmed by 0 bases and 0 bases, with 8 bases remaining between them.